This T cell receptor beta chain was identified in a study of blood T cells in healthy people across ages (dated by TCRdb to between 2014 and 2016). Background for the entire study: Template switching captured roughly one uniquely barcoded TCR beta cDNA molecule per two T cells in model experiments. Using deep sequencing normalized with unique cDNA molecular identifiers, the study measured how TCR beta repertoire diversity changes with age. The donors were divided into four age groups: young (average about 15 years), middle-aged (over 35), aged (approximately 62) and long-lived (around 80). The study analyzed two additional independent replicas of 1 million unique cDNA reads from the same blood draw for two donors, one aged 18 to 29 and one aged 80 or older. Donors of different ages were randomly distributed across sequencing lanes to avoid experimental bias.

The roughly 37 donors, aged roughly 6 to 90 years, were systemically healthy Caucasian individuals from Russia. Around 10 milliliters of peripheral blood were drawn from each donor into EDTA-treated Vacutainer tubes. Ficoll-Paque density-gradient centrifugation was used to isolate PBMCs, with at least 7 million per sample. Trizol reagent was used to extract total RNA from the PBMCs, yielding at least 5.5 micrograms per sample. For every donor, an aliquot of PBMCs went through flow cytometry to measure the percentages of naive CD45RAhigh/CD27high T cells. Remarks on this clonotype: This receptor's antigen is unknown. Qualities for individual bases were not recorded, and no much larger clone is one base off.

What the work shows at the level of the full study, not this receptor alone: Estimates of total diversity based on one million sequenced T cells were considered lower bounds and underestimates. The long-lived group showed more naive CD4+ T cells, fewer expanded clones and increased TCR diversity than the aged group, suggesting age selection. Donor CMV infection status was unknown, potentially confounding age-related changes in expanded clonotypes. Observed TCR beta diversity correlated strongly with the percentage of naive T cells measured by flow cytometry. Observed TCR beta diversity per million T cells fell roughly linearly with age, and a significant reduction was already apparent by age around 40. Because profiling used bulk unsorted PBMCs, naive and antigen-experienced compartments could not be compared conclusively.

Libraries were prepared through 5' RACE. Sequencing was performed on an Illumina HiSeq 2500. A second 7 to 11 cycle PCR used a sample-barcoded 5' primer and a J-beta primer mix. Each TCR beta cDNA molecule received a unique molecular identifier from a template-switch 5' adaptor carrying 12 random nucleotides. Each sample yielded at least 3 million CDR3-containing paired-end reads. The Mint cDNA synthesis kit, primed by a TRBC-specific oligonucleotide, was used to synthesize first-strand cDNA from all RNA. Following uracil-DNA glycosylase treatment, all cDNA underwent a first 18-cycle PCR with the universal primers M1SS and BC2_uni_R. As for the authors' bioinformatics: For normalization, 1 million high-quality reads, each with a distinct molecular identifier, were randomly selected from each sample. Reads with shared molecular identifiers were discarded instead of being binned into consensus sequences. CDR3 identification, clonotype clustering and error correction used MiTCR with a Q25 quality threshold and the strictest error-elimination algorithm. Lower-bound total TCR beta diversity was estimated with a nonparametric unseen species model using Euler transformation. The public reads were reprocessed in TCRdb via fastp at Q25 and MiXCR, keeping in-frame beta chains. Every CDR3 protein is listed once, alongside the most common genes and DNA of its rows. For this entry, the V and J calls and clone size follow TCRdb and not the study's own pipeline. The sample table holds 1.4 million or so distinct CDR3 sequences, of which roughly 43% were seen once. The ten largest clonotypes hold under 5% of the sample.

The material sequenced was blood. This clonotype was sampled from a woman between 18 and 29 years old in good health.

The nucleotide sequence reads as follows: TGCAGTGCTAAGAGCGGGAGGGGTTACAATGAGCAGTTCTTC. The translation is CSAKSGRGYNEQFF. The chain was built from TRBV20-1 and TRBJ2-1, with 10 middle bases fitting TRBD2. Trimming leaves V shorter by 4 bases and J shorter by 4 bases, with the junction holding 4 bases beyond the gene matches. CDR3 length: 14 amino acids, cysteine to phenylalanine. Only the CDR3 DNA is retained, 42 bases long and in frame from the first base. The germline V gene (reference sequence) sets CDR1 to DFQATT and CDR2 to SNEGSKA.